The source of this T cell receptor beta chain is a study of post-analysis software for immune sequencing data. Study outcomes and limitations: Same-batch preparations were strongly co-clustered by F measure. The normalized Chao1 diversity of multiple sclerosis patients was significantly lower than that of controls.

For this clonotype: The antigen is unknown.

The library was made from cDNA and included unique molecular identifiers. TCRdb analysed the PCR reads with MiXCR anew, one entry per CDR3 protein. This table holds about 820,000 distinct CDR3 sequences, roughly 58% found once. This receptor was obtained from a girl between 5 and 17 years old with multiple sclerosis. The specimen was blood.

CDR3 residues: CSATTPGQVSYEQYF. The CDR3 nucleotides read TGCAGTGCAACCACACCGGGACAGGTCTCCTACGAGCAGTACTTC. This chain uses TRBV20-1 with TRBJ2-7; 8 nucleotides align to TRBD1. Germline lookup yields CDR1 DFQATT and CDR2 SNEGSKA (reference sequence). Germline trimming cut 6 bases from V and 0 bases from J; bases unmatched to any gene: 10. This CDR3 has 15 residues.